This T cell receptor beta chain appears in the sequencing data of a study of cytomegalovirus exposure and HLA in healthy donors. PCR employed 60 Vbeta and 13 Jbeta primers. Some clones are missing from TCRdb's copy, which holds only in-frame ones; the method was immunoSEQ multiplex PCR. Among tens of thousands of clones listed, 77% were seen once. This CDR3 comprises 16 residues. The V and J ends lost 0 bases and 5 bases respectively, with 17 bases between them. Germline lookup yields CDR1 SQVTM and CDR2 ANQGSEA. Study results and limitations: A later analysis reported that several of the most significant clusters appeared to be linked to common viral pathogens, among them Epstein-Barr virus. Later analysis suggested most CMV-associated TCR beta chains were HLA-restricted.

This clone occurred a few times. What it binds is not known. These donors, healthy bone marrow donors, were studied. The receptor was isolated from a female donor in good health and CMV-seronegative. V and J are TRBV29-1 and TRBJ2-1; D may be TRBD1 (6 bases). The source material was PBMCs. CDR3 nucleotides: TGCAGCGTTGAAGAGGGGGCAGTTTTAGGTAACAATGAGCAGTTCTTC. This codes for CSVEEGAVLGNNEQFF.